This T cell receptor beta chain was sequenced for a study of CD4 T cell repertoires in COVID-19 listed by TCRdb under 2021. Concerning the study at large: For cross-reactivity analysis, CFSE-low cells were expanded with IL-2 for around 9 days, then relabeled and restimulated with spike proteins from other coronaviruses. The study characterized naturally processed CD4+ T cell responses to SARS-CoV-2 spike and nucleoprotein in COVID-19-recovered individuals, using TCR Vbeta sequencing to assess clonal composition. In a few recovered individuals, the researchers analyzed the TCR Vbeta repertoire of SARS-CoV-2-reactive T cells at the subset level.

A note on this clone: The antigen it recognizes is unknown. No per-base quality is available; no much larger clone lies one base away.

The germline V end is reduced by 2 bases and the J end by 6 bases; junction bases left unmatched: 4. Its CDR3 holds 15 amino acids, cysteine through phenylalanine. Only the CDR3 portion is preserved as DNA: 45 bases, with reading frame beginning at the first base. According to the germline V gene, CDR1 reads MGHRA and CDR2 reads YSYEKL. General study outcomes and caveats: Between roughly 6.5 and 28% of SARS-CoV-2 clonotypes were also detected in SARS-CoV and/or HKU1 spike-stimulated secondary cultures, consistent with cross-reactivity. Several of the most expanded SARS-CoV-2-reactive clonotypes were present in two or all three memory subsets, which suggests intraclonal diversification.

The sample's time point label, in plain terms: sample from a COVID-19-recovered individual after infection. The donors were patients who had recovered from mild-to-severe COVID-19. Memory T cell samples that were not cultured went straight to sequencing right after ex vivo isolation. From peripheral blood mononuclear cells, the researchers isolated CD4+ total memory, central memory, effector memory and circulating T follicular helper cells. The library came from the immunoSEQ multiplex PCR assay. As for the original processing: Repertoire overlap between subsets was quantified using the Chao-Jaccard similarity index and counts of shared clonotypes. Drawn from immuneACCESS, this table holds only the in-frame rearrangements with V and J called that TCRdb kept. Clones are partly lost; checked studies trace under half to an unresolved V gene and leave the rest unexplained. V and J calls and clone size come straight from that table; D and trimming were deduced from the DNA. Counted in this sample were over 75,000 clones; roughly four fifths of them appeared once. The leading ten clones occupy roughly 0.5% of the sample.

Sequenced material: CD4+ T cells from peripheral blood, taken after recovery from COVID-19. The source is a human donor who had COVID-19. The chain links TRBV4-1 with TRBJ2-1; 10 bases in between match TRBD2. The nucleotide sequence is given as TGCGCCAGCAGCCAACTTGGACTAGCGGCCAATGAGCAGTTCTTC. Its coded protein is CASSQLGLAANEQFF.